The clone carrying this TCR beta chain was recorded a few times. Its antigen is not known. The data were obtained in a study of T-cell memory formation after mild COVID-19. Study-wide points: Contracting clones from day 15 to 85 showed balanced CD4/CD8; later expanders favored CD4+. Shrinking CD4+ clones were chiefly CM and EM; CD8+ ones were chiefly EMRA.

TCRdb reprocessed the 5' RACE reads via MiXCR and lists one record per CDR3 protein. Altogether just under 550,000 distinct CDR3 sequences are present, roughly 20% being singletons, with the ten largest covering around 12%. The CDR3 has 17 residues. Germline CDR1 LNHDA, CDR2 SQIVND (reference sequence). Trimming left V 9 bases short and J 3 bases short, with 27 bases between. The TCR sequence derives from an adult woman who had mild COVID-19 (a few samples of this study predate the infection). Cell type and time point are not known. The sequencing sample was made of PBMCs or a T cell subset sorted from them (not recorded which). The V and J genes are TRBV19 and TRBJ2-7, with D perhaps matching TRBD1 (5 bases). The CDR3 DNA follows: TGTGCCAGCAGTCTGGGGCGGTTCGGGCAGCCGAACTACGAGCAGTACTTC. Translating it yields CASSLGRFGQPNYEQYF.